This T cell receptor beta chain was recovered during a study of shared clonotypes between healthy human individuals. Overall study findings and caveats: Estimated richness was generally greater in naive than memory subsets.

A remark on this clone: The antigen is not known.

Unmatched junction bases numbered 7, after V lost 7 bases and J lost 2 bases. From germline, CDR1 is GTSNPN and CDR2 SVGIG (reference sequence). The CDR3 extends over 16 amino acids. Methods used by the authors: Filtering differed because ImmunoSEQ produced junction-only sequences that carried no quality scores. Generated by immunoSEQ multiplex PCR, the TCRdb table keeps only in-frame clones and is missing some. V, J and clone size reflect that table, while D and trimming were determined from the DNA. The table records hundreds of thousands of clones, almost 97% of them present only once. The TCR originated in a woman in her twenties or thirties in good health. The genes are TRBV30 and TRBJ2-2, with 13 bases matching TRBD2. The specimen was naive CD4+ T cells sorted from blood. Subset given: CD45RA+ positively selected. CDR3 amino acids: CALGLAGKLNTGELFF. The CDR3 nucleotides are TGTGCCTTGGGACTAGCGGGAAAGTTAAACACCGGGGAGCTGTTTTTT.